The entry that follows covers one TCR beta chain sequence. This specimen belongs to a study of blood T cell repertoires in COVID-19. On the study more broadly: From the United States, Italy and Spain came samples of acute and convalescent COVID-19. Sources were T cells, B-cell-depleted T cells, or PBMCs; the material itself was cDNA or gDNA.

The authors' processing: Estimated nucleated cell counts came from reference gene primer amplification. Sequencing used immunoSEQ multiplex PCR; TCRdb keeps in-frame clones, though not all of them. Clone size and V and J calls were adopted from that table, with D and trimming inferred from the DNA. Found here are 160,000 or so clones, more than 90% of them singletons; the top ten hold around 17%. This CDR3 has 16 residues. After removal of 5 bases from V and 0 bases from J, the junction contained 10 bases not matched to a gene. Germline CDR1 reads MDHEN; CDR2 reads SYDVKM. The TCR originated in a man aged 60 to 75 with active or convalescent COVID-19. The sequenced sample consisted of peripheral blood. The rearrangement joins TRBV28 to TRBJ2-7; the match to TRBD2 covers 7 bases. The CDR3 here is CASSNRLARSSYEQYF. The CDR3 nucleotides read TGTGCCAGCAGTAACCGACTAGCTCGTAGCTCCTACGAGCAGTACTTC. The variable domain in full, completed from reference TRBV28 and TRBJ2-7, reads DVKVTQSSRYLVKRTGEKVFLECVQDMDHENMFWYRQDPGLGLRLIYFSYDVKMKEKGDIPEGYSVSREKKERFSLILESASTNQTSMYLCASSNRLARSSYEQYFGPGTRLTVT.